Described below is a single T cell receptor (beta chain) sequence and its context. Its antigen is unidentified. The repertoire was sequenced with immunoSEQ multiplex PCR; TCRdb's copy has only in-frame clones and lacks some. Here the sample spans 100,000 to 150,000 clones, roughly 92% being singletons. The data originate from a study of T cell responses to AZD1222 COVID-19 vaccine. General study points: Unmutated variant regions reportedly attract nearly half of all spike-specific TCRs. It was only a handful of AZD1222 recipients who were seropositive at baseline.

The junction had 5 bases not matched to a gene; V was cut back by 7 bases and J by 2 bases. The germline V gene has CDR1 MNHNY and CDR2 SVGAGI (reference sequence). The CDR3 has 14 amino acids. Recipients boosted at about 4 weeks or about 12 weeks are pooled. Sequences were derived from peripheral blood, sampled 28 days after the second AZD1222 dose. The gene calls are TRBV6-6 and TRBJ2-1; 7 nucleotides agree with TRBD1. The sequence came from an adult who received the AZD1222 COVID-19 vaccine. The DNA of the CDR3 is TGTGCCAGCACCCTCGGACAGGCCTACAATGAGCAGTTCTTC. Protein: CASTLGQAYNEQFF.